The 11 T cell receptor beta chains given below trace back to one sample, sequenced in a study of OX40 agonist ivuxolimab in advanced cancers. The data were produced by immunoSEQ multiplex PCR, yet TCRdb's version contains in-frame clones alone and is incomplete. The data contain 45,000 to 50,000 clones, roughly three quarters of them seen just once; the ten biggest clones take up 7.3%. This specimen was CD4+ or CD8+ T cells sorted from blood, taken in a trial of the OX40 agonist ivuxolimab. The source of these receptors is an adult with an advanced solid tumor such as melanoma, head and neck, liver or kidney cancer.

The V and J genes are TRBV5-1 and TRBJ2-3; possible D gene TRBD1, 5 bases. The germline V and J ends were trimmed by 0 bases and 4 bases, with 12 bases remaining between them. Germline CDR1 and CDR2: SGHRS and YFSETQ. CDR3 length: 15 amino acids. The CDR3 loop reads CASSLAGMVADTQYF. CDR3 DNA: TGCGCCAGCAGCTTGGCAGGGATGGTGGCAGATACGCAGTATTTT.

In this sample, this clone turned up a few times. CDR3: CASSHTFNLRDRPYEQYF. As DNA, the CDR3 is TGTGCCAGCAGCCACACCTTCAACTTGAGAGACAGACCCTACGAGCAGTACTTC. The rearrangement links TRBV14 to TRBJ2-7; the D gene is possibly TRBD1 (5 bases). Germline lookup yields CDR1 SGHDN and CDR2 FVKESK. The ends were cut back, 3 bases at V and 2 bases at J, with 23 bases in the middle. The CDR3 covers 18 residues.

This sequence joins TRBV6-5 and TRBJ2-7, with 12 bases identical to TRBD2. The trim removed 0 bases at V and 6 bases at J, leaving 3 bases unmatched. From germline, CDR1 is MNHEY and CDR2 SVGAGI. The CDR3 runs to 15 residues. The CDR3 nucleotides are TGTGCCAGCAGTTACTCGACTAGCGGGAGAGGCGAGCAGTACTTC. It yields the protein CASSYSTSGRGEQYF.

V is TRBV10-2 and J is TRBJ2-3; a possible D gene is TRBD1 (6 bases). This CDR3 region has 14 residues. V was clipped by 5 bases and J by 1 base, with 10 bases between them. Germline CDR1 is WSHSY and CDR2 is SAAADI. CDR3 DNA sequence: TGCGCCAGCAGTACAGGGCCGGGCACAGATACGCAGTATTTT. This sequence encodes CASSTGPGTDTQYF.

This clone was observed a few times. V and J are TRBV7-2 and TRBJ1-1; no reliable D call. The CDR3 has 16 residues. CDR1 is SGHTA and CDR2 is FQGNSA in the germline V gene. Between the trimmed V and J ends, which lost 1 base and 6 bases, there was a span of 18 bases. The CDR3 DNA follows: TGTGCCAGCAGCTTAGGGCCGATCGTTGCGGCATCTGAAGCTTTCTTT. Translation gives CASSLGPIVAASEAFF.

On this clone itself: The CDR3 does not close with the conserved phenylalanine or tryptophan, likely indicating a read error. The chain has TRBV5-4 and TRBJ1-2; a possible D gene is TRBD1 (6 bases). V dropped 5 bases and J dropped 4 bases, with 12 bases sitting between them. This CDR3 has 13 residues. The V gene's germline CDR1 is SGHNT and CDR2 YYREEE (reference sequence). The CDR3 protein is CASSSYRAYGYTL. Written as DNA, the CDR3 is TGTGCCAGCAGTTCGTACAGGGCCTATGGCTACACCCTC.

The chain uses TRBV19 and TRBJ1-1, with D unresolved. V was pared by 4 bases and J by 2 bases, with 14 bases between. The germline CDR1 and CDR2 sequences are LNHDA and SQIVND (reference sequence). This CDR3 spans 15 amino acids. The CDR3: CASSTGLPANTEAFF. CDR3 DNA sequence: TGTGCCAGTAGTACCGGACTCCCGGCTAACACTGAAGCTTTCTTT. The whole variable domain, filled in from reference TRBV19 and TRBJ1-1, reads DGGITQSPKYLFRKEGQNVTLSCEQNLNHDAMYWYRQDPGQGLRLIYYSQIVNDFQKGDIAEGYSVSREKKESFPLTVTSAQKNPTAFYLCASSTGLPANTEAFFGQGTRLTVV.

The chain combines TRBV5-1 with TRBJ1-1; D is undetermined. There are 14 residues in the CDR3. The germline gives CDR1 SGHRS, CDR2 YFSETQ. Trimming stripped 0 bases from V and 1 base from J, with 7 bases between. As DNA, the CDR3 is TGCGCCAGCAGCTTGGCCTATAGGAACACTGAAGCTTTCTTT. This encodes CASSLAYRNTEAFF.

This rearrangement joins TRBV6-5 to TRBJ2-1, with TRBD2 identical over 10 bases. V lost 4 bases to trimming and J lost 6 bases; unmatched junction nucleotides: 9. The CDR3 contains 16 residues. Germline lookup yields CDR1 MNHEY and CDR2 SVGAGI. CDR3 sequence reads: CASSWGLAGVANEQFF. For the CDR3, the DNA is TGTGCCAGCAGTTGGGGGCTAGCGGGAGTGGCCAATGAGCAGTTCTTC.

This sequence joins TRBV21-1 and TRBJ2-5; TRBD1, the D gene given by the table, was not confirmed from the DNA. TRBJ2-7 matches the DNA end more closely, so the J call is doubtful. TRBV21-1 is designated a pseudogene. The length of the CDR3 is 16 residues. The CDR3 reads CASSKGGTGWLYEQYF. CDR3 bases: TGTGCCAGCAGCAAAGGGGGGACAGGGTGGTTATACGAGCAGTACTTC.

In DNA form, the CDR3 reads TGTGCCAGCAGCCAAGTGGCAGGGTCGGCTGAAGCTTTCTTT. Translating it yields CASSQVAGSAEAFF. This chain connects TRBV14 to TRBJ1-1, with a possible D match to TRBD1 (5 bases). Germline values: CDR1 SGHDN, CDR2 FVKESK. V was pared by 1 base and J by 6 bases, with 12 bases between. CDR3 length equals 14 residues.